This T cell receptor beta chain was observed in a study of T-cell memory formation after mild COVID-19. The wider study: TCR clustering was largely donor specific. The study's findings and limits: Those CD4+ clones that contracted were mainly in CM and EM (CD8+ ones in EMRA). Pre-infection memory contained some responding clones, which suggested that cross-reactive memory had joined.

Amplification by 5'RACE using constant-segment primers produced TCR alpha and TCR beta cDNA libraries that carried sample barcodes and UMIs. TCRdb reanalysed the 5' RACE reads using MiXCR and keeps one entry per CDR3 protein. This repertoire shows under 85,000 distinct CDR3 sequences, more than 11% found once; its top ten account for roughly 30%. The CDR3 runs to 13 residues. Germline values: CDR1 SEHNR, CDR2 FQNEAQ (reference sequence). Deletions cut 8 bases from V and 7 bases from J, with 14 bases between. With regard to this clonotype: Its antigen is not known.

The gene calls are TRBV7-9 and TRBJ2-2; no clear D gene. Input material: PBMCs or a T cell subset sorted from them (not recorded which). This sequence originates from an adult woman who had mild COVID-19 (a few samples of this study predate the infection). Cell type and time point are not known. The CDR3 DNA reads as TGTGCCAGCGATCAGAGGCACTTCGGGGAGCTGTTTTTT. This gives the protein CASDQRHFGELFF.